The clone carrying this T cell receptor beta chain was recorded once. The source of the sample is a study of blood T cell repertoires in COVID-19. Study-level background: The study drew acute and convalescent COVID-19 samples from the United States, Italy and Spain. The cDNA or gDNA used as material had been derived from T cells, B-cell-depleted T cells, or PBMCs.

Per the original data handling: From reference gene primer amplification, estimates of nucleated cell counts were derived. Generated by immunoSEQ multiplex PCR, the TCRdb table keeps only in-frame clones and is missing some. That table furnishes V, J and clone size, whereas the DNA furnished D and trimming. Of approximately 85,000 clones listed, about 81% are singletons. Germline V gene lookup returns CDR1 SNHLY and CDR2 FYNNEI. The CDR3 totals 12 residues. V was shortened by 6 bases and J by 3 bases, with 8 bases between the two germline ends. V gene TRBV2 combines with J gene TRBJ1-1; no reliable D call. Sequenced material: peripheral blood. The TCR comes from a human donor in a cohort sampled during active COVID-19. The CDR3 here is CASRASDTEAFF. CDR3 DNA sequence: TGTGCCAGCAGGGCCTCTGACACTGAAGCTTTCTTT.